This is a list of T cell receptor beta chains from one sample in a study of blood T cell repertoires in COVID-19. Method: immunoSEQ multiplex PCR; TCRdb's copy keeps in-frame clones and lacks some. The table has about 190,000 clones, around 84% seen once. Input material: PBMCs or T cells enriched from blood (not recorded which). The receptors derive from a woman younger than 45 who had recovered from COVID-19. The CDR3 runs from the conserved cysteine through the conserved F or W. The order of the fields is J gene, D gene, V gene, clone size, CDR3 DNA, CDR3 protein. D genes are given only for firm matches. For some rows the clone size is stated as once, few or many, or as a class when expanded; others skip it.

J: TRBJ1-2; D: .; V: TRBV28; size: .; DNA: TGTGCCAGCAGTTTGGCGGGGGTCGGCGGCTACACCTTC; CDR3: CASSLAGVGGYTF
J: TRBJ1-3; D: .; V: TRBV24-1; size: .; DNA: TGTGCCACCAGTTCCCAGGGTCCTGGAAACACCATATATTTT; CDR3: CATSSQGPGNTIYF
J: TRBJ1-4; D: TRBD1; V: TRBV9; size: .; DNA: TGTGCCAGCAGCGTAGGTGAGGGACAGGGAAAAGAAAAACTGTTTTTT; CDR3: CASSVGEGQGKEKLFF
J: TRBJ2-3; D: .; V: TRBV5-1; size: .; DNA: TGCGCCAGCAGCTTGGTTGGGGGCGTCACAGATACGCAGTATTTT; CDR3: CASSLVGGVTDTQYF
J: TRBJ2-5; D: TRBD2; V: TRBV27; size: .; DNA: TGTGCCAGCAGTTTCTTTAGCGGGAGGGCCCCAGAGACCCAGTACTTC; CDR3: CASSFFSGRAPETQYF
J: TRBJ1-1; D: .; V: TRBV19; size: .; DNA: TGTGCCAGTAGTGCCCCGAGAGACAGGCTGAACACTGAAGCTTTCTTT; CDR3: CASSAPRDRLNTEAFF
J: TRBJ2-1; D: TRBD2; V: TRBV18; size: .; DNA: TGTGCCAGCTCAGCACTGGCGGGAGTCTTCGACAATGAGCAGTTCTTC; CDR3: CASSALAGVFDNEQFF
J: TRBJ1-4; D: .; V: TRBV5-6; size: few; DNA: TGTGCCAGCAGCTTGGCTCGCGCTGAAAAACTGTTTTTT; CDR3: CASSLARAEKLFF
J: TRBJ1-3; D: .; V: TRBV7-2; size: .; DNA: TGTGCCAGCAGCGCCCGGTCCGGGGACACCATATATTTT; CDR3: CASSARSGDTIYF
J: TRBJ2-7; D: .; V: TRBV28; size: .; DNA: TGTGCCAGCAGTTTCAATTTCTACGAGCAGTACTTC; CDR3: CASSFNFYEQYF
J: TRBJ1-6; D: TRBD1; V: TRBV28; size: .; DNA: TGTGCCAGCAGGGATTGGACAGGGAATTCACCCCTCCACTTT; CDR3: CASRDWTGNSPLHF
J: TRBJ1-4; D: .; V: TRBV12-3/TRBV12-4; size: .; DNA: TGTGCCAGCAGTCCCGGGGAAATGGAAAAACTGTTTTTT; CDR3: CASSPGEMEKLFF
J: TRBJ2-2; D: TRBD2; V: TRBV11-1; size: .; DNA: TGTGCCAGCAGCGCCCGCGGCGGGGGATTCACCGGGGAGCTGTTTTTT; CDR3: CASSARGGGFTGELFF
J: TRBJ2-1; D: TRBD1; V: TRBV6-2/TRBV6-3; size: few; DNA: TGTGCCAGCAGCCCTGGACAGGGGGACTACAATGAGCAGTTCTTC; CDR3: CASSPGQGDYNEQFF
J: TRBJ2-1; D: TRBD2; V: TRBV5-8; size: .; DNA: TGTGCCAGCAGCTTGTCCATACTAGCGGGAAGCTACAATGAGCAGTTCTTC; CDR3: CASSLSILAGSYNEQFF
J: TRBJ1-3; D: .; V: TRBV2; size: .; DNA: TGTGCCAGCAGACAGGGTAGCCCTGGAGGCACCATATATTTT; CDR3: CASRQGSPGGTIYF
J: TRBJ1-2; D: .; V: TRBV7-8; size: few; DNA: TGTGCCAGCAGCCCCCGGCCGGGACTTACTAACTATGGCTACACCTTC; CDR3: CASSPRPGLTNYGYTF
J: TRBJ2-1; D: TRBD2; V: TRBV10-3; size: .; DNA: TGTGCCATCAGTGAGTCGATGCGCGGGGGAGAGCAGTTCTTC; CDR3: CAISESMRGGEQFF
J: TRBJ1-1; D: .; V: TRBV5-1; size: .; DNA: TGCGCCAGCAGCTTGGGGTCAGGACTCATGAACACTGAAGCTTTCTTT; CDR3: CASSLGSGLMNTEAFF
J: TRBJ1-1; D: TRBD1; V: TRBV30; size: few; DNA: TGTGCCTGGAGTGCGACAGGGAGGACTGAAGCTTTCTTT; CDR3: CAWSATGRTEAFF
J: TRBJ1-1; D: .; V: TRBV10-1; size: .; DNA: TGCGCCAGCAGTGGACGGGTTACGGGTGAAGCTTTCTTT; CDR3: CASSGRVTGEAFF
J: TRBJ1-5; D: .; V: TRBV11-2; size: .; DNA: TGTGCCAGCAGCTTAGATGGGGCGAGGCAGCCCCAGCATTTT; CDR3: CASSLDGARQPQHF
J: TRBJ1-2; D: .; V: TRBV5-1; size: .; DNA: TGCGCCAGCAGCTTGATTCCGGGGGATGGCTACACCTTC; CDR3: CASSLIPGDGYTF
J: TRBJ1-2; D: .; V: TRBV12-5; size: .; DNA: TGTGCTAGTGGCTCCTCGGCCGGAGGATATGGCTACACCTTC; CDR3: CASGSSAGGYGYTF
J: TRBJ2-3; D: .; V: TRBV7-3; size: .; DNA: TGTGCCAGCAGCTATAGGAGGGCAGATACGCAGTATTTT; CDR3: CASSYRRADTQYF
J: TRBJ2-1; D: .; V: TRBV5-1; size: .; DNA: TGCGCCAGCAGATACACTGGAGTCTCCTACAATGAGCAGTTCTTC; CDR3: CASRYTGVSYNEQFF
J: TRBJ2-5; D: TRBD2; V: TRBV25-1; size: .; DNA: TGTGCCAGCAGTAGGTTTGGTCCGACAGAAGCGGGGGAGACCCAGTACTTC; CDR3: CASSRFGPTEAGETQYF
J: TRBJ1-2; D: TRBD1; V: TRBV7-9; size: .; DNA: TGTGCCAGCAGCTTCTATGCGGGACAGACTAACTATGGCTACACCTTC; CDR3: CASSFYAGQTNYGYTF
J: TRBJ2-1; D: .; V: TRBV19; size: .; DNA: TGTGCCAGCCAGGGCTACAATGAGCAGTTCTTC; CDR3: CASQGYNEQFF
J: TRBJ1-3; D: .; V: TRBV5-1; size: many; DNA: TGCGCCAGCAGCTTATCAGTTTCGGGAAACACCATATATTTT; CDR3: CASSLSVSGNTIYF
J: TRBJ2-1; D: .; V: TRBV6-4; size: .; DNA: TGTGCCAGCAGTGACTCGAGTAATGAGCAGTTCTTC; CDR3: CASSDSSNEQFF
J: TRBJ2-2; D: TRBD1; V: TRBV28; size: few; DNA: TGTGCCAGTCAGACAGGGGGCGCGGGAGGAACCGGGGAGCTGTTTTTT; CDR3: CASQTGGAGGTGELFF
J: TRBJ2-4; D: .; V: TRBV27; size: .; DNA: TGTGCCAGCAGTTTACTTCAGGGCCCTGCAGCCAAAAACATTCAGTACTTC; CDR3: CASSLLQGPAAKNIQYF
J: TRBJ2-1; D: TRBD2; V: TRBV5-5; size: .; DNA: TGTGCCAGCAGAGCTAGCGGGGGCAATGAGCAGTTCTTC; CDR3: CASRASGGNEQFF
J: TRBJ1-1; D: .; V: TRBV2; size: few; DNA: TGTGCCACCGCGTCAACTGGAGGAAGGACTGAAGCTTTCTTT; CDR3: CATASTGGRTEAFF
J: TRBJ2-3; D: TRBD2; V: TRBV6-2/TRBV6-3; size: few; DNA: TGTGCCAGCAGTTACTCTCGTGGGGGAGGGGCAGATACGCAGTATTTT; CDR3: CASSYSRGGGADTQYF
J: TRBJ1-5; D: TRBD1; V: TRBV28; size: once; DNA: TGTGCCAGCAGCGAGACAGGGGCTTACAATCAGCCCCAGCATTTT; CDR3: CASSETGAYNQPQHF
J: TRBJ1-1; D: .; V: TRBV19; size: .; DNA: TGTGCCAGTAGTATAGTTTCCGGGGATCTCGCTTTCTTT; CDR3: CASSIVSGDLAFF
J: TRBJ1-6; D: TRBD1; V: TRBV5-1; size: .; DNA: TGCGCCAGCAATCAGGGGGGTGGTAATTCACCCCTCCACTTT; CDR3: CASNQGGGNSPLHF
J: TRBJ1-3; D: .; V: TRBV6-5; size: few; DNA: TGTGCCAGCAGAGCATCGGGCTCTGGAAACACCATATATTTT; CDR3: CASRASGSGNTIYF
J: TRBJ2-3; D: .; V: TRBV19; size: .; DNA: TGTGCCAGTAGTATGGGGCACACAGATACGCAGTATTTT; CDR3: CASSMGHTDTQYF
J: TRBJ1-5; D: .; V: TRBV3-1/TRBV3-2; size: .; DNA: TGTGCCAGCAGCCAGAGTCCGGGGGGTCAGCCCCAGCATTTT; CDR3: CASSQSPGGQPQHF
J: TRBJ2-5; D: .; V: TRBV30; size: .; DNA: TGTGCCTGGCTACGAGAAGAGACCCAGTACTTC; CDR3: CAWLREETQYF
J: TRBJ1-5; D: TRBD1; V: TRBV13; size: .; DNA: TGTGCCAGCAGCTTAGGCAGGGGGCATTATCAGCCCCAGCATTTT; CDR3: CASSLGRGHYQPQHF
J: TRBJ1-1; D: TRBD1; V: TRBV28; size: .; DNA: TGTGCCAGCAGTTCTCCGGGACAGGGGAACACTGAAGCTTTCTTT; CDR3: CASSSPGQGNTEAFF
J: TRBJ1-1; D: TRBD1; V: TRBV11-2; size: .; DNA: TGTGCCAGCAGCTTTAGTGACGGACAGGTTGAAGCTTTCTTT; CDR3: CASSFSDGQVEAFF
J: TRBJ1-1; D: TRBD1; V: TRBV5-1; size: .; DNA: TGCGCCAGCAGCTTTATAGTCAGGGGGGCCTCCTCGAACACTGAAGCTTTCTTT; CDR3: CASSFIVRGASSNTEAFF
J: TRBJ1-1; D: .; V: TRBV5-1; size: .; DNA: TGCGCCAGCAGCGCCCAGGGGCAGGGGACTGAAGCTTTCTTT; CDR3: CASSAQGQGTEAFF
J: TRBJ2-7; D: TRBD1; V: TRBV10-3; size: .; DNA: TGTGCCATCAGTGAGGGGACAGGACACTACGAGCAGTACTTC; CDR3: CAISEGTGHYEQYF
J: TRBJ1-3; D: .; V: TRBV7-9; size: .; DNA: TGTGCCAGCAGCCCTCCGATCGTCCCAGGAGGAAACACCATATATTTT; CDR3: CASSPPIVPGGNTIYF
J: TRBJ2-1; D: .; V: TRBV24-1; size: .; DNA: TGTGCCACCAGTGATTTGCGGGGGAACCCAACAGGGGCTAGAATTAATGAGCAGTTCTTC; CDR3: CATSDLRGNPTGARINEQFF
J: TRBJ1-1; D: .; V: TRBV15; size: .; DNA: TGTGCCACCAGCAGAGATAGCGCGAACACTGAAGCTTTCTTT; CDR3: CATSRDSANTEAFF
J: TRBJ2-3; D: .; V: TRBV20-1; size: .; DNA: TGCAGTGCTCCTTGGGCAGCGGGGCAGTATTTT; CDR3: CSAPWAAGQYF
J: TRBJ2-2; D: TRBD2; V: TRBV5-1; size: few; DNA: TGCGCCAGCACCCCGAATAGCGGGGGCGCGAACACCGGGGAGCTGTTTTTT; CDR3: CASTPNSGGANTGELFF
J: TRBJ1-1; D: TRBD1; V: TRBV3-1/TRBV3-2; size: .; DNA: TGTGCCAGCAGCCTTACAGGGGCGGGCACTGAAGCTTTCTTT; CDR3: CASSLTGAGTEAFF
J: TRBJ1-1; D: .; V: TRBV5-1; size: .; DNA: TGCGCCAGCAGCTTGGTACAGGAGAACACTGAAGCTTTCTTT; CDR3: CASSLVQENTEAFF
J: TRBJ2-4; D: .; V: TRBV27; size: .; DNA: TGTGCCAGCAGTCCAAATACAGGGGCCAAAAACATTCAGTACTTC; CDR3: CASSPNTGAKNIQYF